This TCR beta chain was retrieved from a study of vaccination effects on CD4 cells after COVID-19. In the ViraFEST assay, antigen-specific CD4+ clonotypes were identified by expansion after peptide-pool stimulation. At the end of about 10 days of culture, CD4+ T cells were isolated. Participants each got two BNT162b2 or mRNA-1273 vaccine doses. In regard to this clone: The antigen remains unidentified.

CDR3 length: 13 residues. TCRdb's table, derived via immunoSEQ multiplex PCR, lists solely in-frame clones and lacks some. The data hold fewer than 30,000 clones, with around 82% observed a single time. The sample here was CD4+ T cells from PBMCs cultured with HCoV-NL63 spike peptides, taken after COVID-19 vaccination. This receptor was identified in a human donor who received a COVID-19 vaccine. Some clones in this sample may be carry-over from other donors' samples. This chain links TRBV21-1 with TRBJ2-7; the D call in the table, TRBD2, was not verified against the DNA. TRBV21-1 is listed as a pseudogene. As DNA, the CDR3 is TGTGCCAGCCCCCTAGGAGGGGCTTACGAGCAGTACGTC. This codes for CASPLGGAYEQYV.